The clone carrying this T cell receptor beta chain was seen only a few times. The CDR3 contains 15 residues. The V and J ends lost 6 bases and 9 bases respectively, with 22 bases between them. Germline V CDR1 and CDR2: SGHKS, YYEKEE (reference sequence). These data originate in a study of shared T cell receptors in the human thymus. TCRdb keeps only in-frame clones here, not all; method: immunoSEQ multiplex PCR. The sample yields about 730,000 clones, 70% to 90% seen once. This same sample was also part of a study on human thymus T cells. As that study records: Donor material was obtained from healthy Finnish infants undergoing corrective surgery for congenital heart defects. Resections obtained during corrective heart surgery supplied the thymus tissue. It looked as if thymic and blood repertoires used V and J genes in a biased way. Related studies noted strongly shared thymic repertoires across unrelated people.

The genes are TRBV5-5 and TRBJ2-4, with D maybe TRBD1 (6 bases). The source is a girl under three years old with a congenital heart defect. Sample: thymocytes. CDR3 amino acids: CASTEPRGFGSIQYF. CDR3 DNA sequence: TGTGCCAGCACCGAACCCAGGGGATTCGGAAGCATTCAGTACTTC.